Listed below are T cell receptor beta chains from one sample, sequenced in a study of beta chain features in type 1 diabetes. Here immunoSEQ multiplex PCR was the method, and the copy in TCRdb shows in-frame clones only, minus some. This sample has roughly 700,000 clones, with roughly 13% found just once. Sequencing was done on a sample of naive CD4+ T cells from blood. The receptors were gathered from a man younger than 35 with type 1 diabetes. The CDR3 runs from the conserved cysteine through the conserved F or W. D genes are given only for firm matches. Some rows mark clone size as missing; the rest say once, few, many or name a class of expanded clone.

v_call,d_call,j_call,clone_size,cdr3_length,cdr3_nt,cdr3_aa
TRBV7-3,-,TRBJ2-1,few,13,TGTGCCAGCAGCGTACAGGATTACAATGAGCAGTTCTTC,CASSVQDYNEQFF
TRBV29-1,-,TRBJ2-7,few,14,TGCAGCGTTGTGGAGACAGGGAGGTCCATGGAGCAGTACTTC,CSVVETGRSMEQYF
TRBV5-4,-,TRBJ1-2,few,13,TGTGCCAGCAGCTTTAACCGAAACTATGGCTACACCTTC,CASSFNRNYGYTF
TRBV11-2,-,TRBJ1-1,-,15,TGTGCCAGCAGCTCCGACCTGGGTTCCCTCACTGAAGCTTTCTTT,CASSSDLGSLTEAFF
TRBV2,-,TRBJ1-6,-,12,TGTGCCAGCAGAATCCAGGGTTCACCCCTCCACTTT,CASRIQGSPLHF
TRBV11-3,-,TRBJ2-7,-,13,TGTGCCAGCAGCTTAGGGGTTATTGACGAGCAGTACTTC,CASSLGVIDEQYF
TRBV9,TRBD2,TRBJ2-5,-,16,TGTGCCAGCAGCGTAGGAGCGGGGGGTCCCCAAGAGACCCAGTACTTC,CASSVGAGGPQETQYF
TRBV7-2,-,TRBJ2-3,few,14,TGTGCCAGCAGCTTAGATACTCTAAGGGATACGCAGTATTTT,CASSLDTLRDTQYF
TRBV7-2,-,TRBJ1-2,-,13,TGTGCCAGCAGCTCGGACGGGAACTATGGCTACACCTTC,CASSSDGNYGYTF
TRBV10-3,-,TRBJ1-1,few,14,TGTGCCATCAGTGGTTGGACAGCAAACACTGAAGCTTTCTTT,CAISGWTANTEAFF
TRBV5-6,-,TRBJ2-3,-,17,TGTGCCAGCAGCTCCCTCGGACAGACGACTAGCACAGATACGCAGTATTTT,CASSSLGQTTSTDTQYF
TRBV13,TRBD1,TRBJ1-2,many,14,TGTGCCAGCAGCTCCTCACAGGGGGCTGGTGGCTACACCTTC,CASSSSQGAGGYTF
TRBV6-1,-,TRBJ2-7,few,14,TGTGCCAGCAGTGAGCGGACACCTACCTACGAGCAGTACTTC,CASSERTPTYEQYF
TRBV5-6,-,TRBJ1-2,-,14,TGTGCCAGCAGCTTGGTATCGGGGGGCTATGGCTACACCTTC,CASSLVSGGYGYTF
TRBV2,-,TRBJ2-7,-,14,TGTGCCAGCAGCCCAAACCGGGGGCTCTACGAGCAGTACTTC,CASSPNRGLYEQYF